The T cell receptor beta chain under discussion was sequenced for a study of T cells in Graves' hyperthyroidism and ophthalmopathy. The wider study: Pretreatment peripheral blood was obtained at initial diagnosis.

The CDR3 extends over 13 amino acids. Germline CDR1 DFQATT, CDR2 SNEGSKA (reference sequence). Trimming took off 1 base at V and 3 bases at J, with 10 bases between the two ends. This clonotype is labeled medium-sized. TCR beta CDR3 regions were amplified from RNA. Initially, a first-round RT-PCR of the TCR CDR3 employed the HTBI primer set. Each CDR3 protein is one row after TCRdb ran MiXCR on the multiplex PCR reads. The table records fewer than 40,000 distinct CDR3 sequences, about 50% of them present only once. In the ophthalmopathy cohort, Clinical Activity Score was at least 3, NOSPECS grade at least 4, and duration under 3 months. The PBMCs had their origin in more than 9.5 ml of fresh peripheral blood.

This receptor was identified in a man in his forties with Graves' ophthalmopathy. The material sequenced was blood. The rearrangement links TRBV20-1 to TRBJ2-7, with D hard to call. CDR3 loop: CSARGQSNYEQYF. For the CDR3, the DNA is TGCAGTGCTAGAGGGCAGTCCAACTACGAGCAGTACTTC.